This T cell receptor (beta chain) was captured by sequencing in a study of glioma-infiltrating T cells after dendritic cell vaccination. The overall study: The vaccine used monocyte-derived dendritic cells pulsed overnight with autologous tumor lysate.

Profiling relied on immunoSEQ multiplex PCR, and the TCRdb table lists in-frame clones only, not all of them. The table has around 60,000 clones, more than 75% seen once. This clone is a singleton in its sample. What it binds is unknown. The time point is: after dendritic cell vaccination, including at tumor progression/relapse. Findings and caveats of the study: TCR clonality showed no direct relationship with survival. Higher pretreatment TIL content predicted longer progression-free time and survival.

Germline V gene data show CDR1 as LNHDA and CDR2 as SQIVND (reference sequence). This CDR3 comprises 15 residues. V lost 7 bases to trimming and J lost 0 bases, with 13 bases between them. This chain uses TRBV19 with TRBJ1-5, with TRBD1 as a possible D gene (5 bases). The source material was blood, sampled after dendritic cell vaccination. This receptor was obtained from a human donor with glioblastoma. The CDR3 sequence is CASIVAGNSNQPQHF. CDR3 DNA: TGTGCCAGTATTGTTGCAGGGAATAGCAATCAGCCCCAGCATTTT.